This note documents a single TCR beta chain sequence. Trimming took 3 bases from V and 10 from J, leaving 7 bases between them. The CDR3 has 12 residues. This sample is drawn from a study of blood T cell repertoires in COVID-19. Study-level background: PBMCs, B-cell-depleted T cells, or T cells provided the cDNA or gDNA that made up the material.

As processed by the authors: Estimation of nucleated cell counts relied on the amplification of reference gene primers. Only in-frame clones appear in the TCRdb table, and some are missing; sequencing was by immunoSEQ multiplex PCR. That table furnishes V, J and clone size, whereas the DNA furnished D and trimming. Of tens of thousands of clones listed, around 80% are singletons. This chain joins TRBV12-3 or TRBV12-4 and TRBJ1-6; maybe TRBD1 (5 bases). The specimen sequenced was peripheral blood. This TCR came from a woman older than 75 with acute or convalescent COVID-19. The CDR3 loop is CASSLDNSPLHF. The CDR3 DNA reads TGTGCCAGCAGTTTGGACAACTCACCCCTCCACTTT.